Presented here are 5 T cell receptor beta chains from one specimen sequenced in a study of graft-versus-host responses after intestinal transplantation. Sequenced by immunoSEQ multiplex PCR; TCRdb stores in-frame clones only, minus some. The sample yields just under 90,000 clones, roughly 87% seen once. No cognate antigen is known for these TCRs. Sequences were derived from unstimulated CD8+ T cells sorted from spleen or lymph node cells, sampled before intestinal transplant. All receptors come from a human donor who received an intestinal transplant.

The chain joins TRBV28 to TRBJ2-7, with D perhaps TRBD2 (5 bases). The CDR3 covers 14 residues. Trimming stripped 5 bases from V and 0 bases from J, with 11 bases between. CDR1 MDHEN and CDR2 SYDVKM come from the germline V gene. CDR3 residues: CASSMRTGSYEQYF. CDR3 nucleotides: TGTGCCAGCAGTATGCGGACTGGCTCCTACGAGCAGTACTTC.

The chain links TRBV2 to TRBJ1-2; possibly TRBD1 for D (6 bases). Germline CDR1 SNHLY, CDR2 FYNNEI. The CDR3 has 15 residues. The ends were cut back, 2 bases at V and 5 bases at J, with 15 bases in the middle. The DNA of the CDR3 is TGTGCCAGCAGTGAAAGGAGACAGGACCCTTATGGCTACACCTTC. Its translation is CASSERRQDPYGYTF.

The chain recombines TRBV7-6 with TRBJ2-1; 11 bases agree with TRBD2. This CDR3 has 16 residues. J gave up 5 bases and V 0 bases, and 3 bases lay outside the gene matches. CDR1 SGHVS and CDR2 FNYEAQ come from the germline V gene. The CDR3 region is CASSLALLAGDNEQFF. In DNA form, the CDR3 reads TGTGCCAGCAGCTTAGCTTTACTAGCGGGAGACAATGAGCAGTTCTTC.

The V and J genes are TRBV7-9 and TRBJ1-1; D gene ambiguous. This CDR3 has 11 residues. Germline lookup yields CDR1 SEHNR and CDR2 FQNEAQ (reference sequence). V was clipped by 5 bases and J by 4 bases, with 5 bases between them. The CDR3 reads CASSEGTEAFF. CDR3 DNA sequence: TGTGCCAGCAGCGAGGGCACTGAAGCTTTCTTT.

This chain links TRBV6-1 with TRBJ2-7; tentative D call: TRBD2 (6 bases). Germline V lookup: CDR1 MNHNS, CDR2 SASEGT. The CDR3 sequence is 14 residues long. Trimming left V 4 bases short and J 4 bases short, with 14 bases between. The CDR3 nucleotides read TGTGCCAGCAGTGGACTAGTAGGGATTTACGAGCAGTACTTC. Residues: CASSGLVGIYEQYF.